This TCR beta chain originates from a study of identical twins. This clonotype was counted a few times. Using its own MiXCR run on the 5' RACE reads, TCRdb lists one record per CDR3 protein. The sample contains 430,000 or so distinct CDR3 sequences, around 24% of which appear only once. In germline, CDR1 is SGDLS, CDR2 YYNGEE. The CDR3 has 16 amino acids. Trimming cost V 3 bases and J 2 bases; bases outside gene matches: 8. The donor group consisted entirely of healthy Caucasians. This sample was shared with a second study, whose subject was T cells expressing NK-cell markers.

This clonotype was sampled from a woman under 30 in good health. The sample consisted of CD4+ T cells sorted from blood. The chain has TRBV9 and TRBJ2-5; TRBD2 matches 9 bases. CDR3 nucleotide sequence: TGTGCCAGCAGCGCCCGAGCGGGAGGCCCACAAGAGACCCAGTACTTC. Protein sequence: CASSARAGGPQETQYF.